These 10 T cell receptor beta chains came from one sample sequenced in a study of cytomegalovirus exposure and HLA in healthy donors. 60 Vbeta and 13 Jbeta primers were used in PCR. Clones were sequenced by immunoSEQ multiplex PCR, and TCRdb holds only the in-frame ones, with some missing. The sample gives under 150,000 clones, about four fifths of which show up once; approximately 2% is in the top ten. Sequenced material: PBMCs. Source of these receptors: a man aged 18 to 30 in good health and CMV-seronegative.

This chain joins TRBV7-9 and TRBJ1-1; no definite D call. Germline V gene lookup returns CDR1 SEHNR and CDR2 FQNEAQ (reference sequence). This CDR3 is 14 amino acids long. Trimming left V 1 base short and J 4 bases short, with 10 bases between. Here the CDR3 reads CASSLEQMGTEAFF. In DNA, the CDR3 is TGTGCCAGCAGCTTAGAACAGATGGGCACTGAAGCTTTCTTT. Filled out from reference TRBV7-9 and TRBJ1-1, the complete variable domain reads DTGVSQNPRHKITKRGQNVTFRCDPISEHNRLYWYRQTLGQGPEFLTYFQNEAQLEKSRLLSDRFSAERPKGSFSTLEIQRTEQGDSAMYLCASSLEQMGTEAFFGQGTRLTVV.

This rearrangement joins TRBV27 to TRBJ2-5; the D gene is possibly TRBD2 (5 bases). The tail of the sequence fits TRBJ2-7 better, so the J call may be wrong. CDR1 is MNHEY and CDR2 is SMNVEV in the germline V gene (reference sequence). The CDR3 has 19 amino acids. This CDR3 is CASSLFVGVRGSGSYEQYF. DNA of the CDR3: TGTGCCAGCAGTTTATTTGTCGGGGTACGCGGGTCCGGCTCCTACGAGCAGTACTTC.

The chain has TRBV2 and TRBJ2-2; 7 bases agree with TRBD2. Trimming at V came to 8 bases and at J to 4 bases, leaving 7 bases not matched to a gene. The CDR3 is made up of 14 amino acids. Germline values: CDR1 SNHLY, CDR2 FYNNEI. The CDR3 reads CASLREYFTGELFF. CDR3 nucleotides: TGTGCCAGCCTGCGGGAGTACTTCACCGGGGAGCTGTTTTTT.

V usage is TRBV19 and J usage is TRBJ1-5, with 7 bases identical to TRBD1. V lost 7 bases, J lost 7 bases, and 7 bases stayed unmatched. Germline V lookup: CDR1 LNHDA, CDR2 SQIVND (reference sequence). The CDR3 loop spans 13 amino acids. Written as DNA, the CDR3 is TGTGCCAGTACCGACAGGGTGGGACAGCCCCAGCATTTT. Amino acid sequence: CASTDRVGQPQHF. Full variable domain (rest looked up from reference TRBV19 and TRBJ1-5): DGGITQSPKYLFRKEGQNVTLSCEQNLNHDAMYWYRQDPGQGLRLIYYSQIVNDFQKGDIAEGYSVSREKKESFPLTVTSAQKNPTAFYLCASTDRVGQPQHFGDGTRLSIL.

The count of this clone is one. Here the CDR3 DNA reads TGTGCCAGCAGCTTCTGGGGACAGAACTACGAGCAGTACTTC. This gives the protein CASSFWGQNYEQYF. The chain combines TRBV7-2 with TRBJ2-7, with 7 positions matching TRBD1. Germline V gives CDR1 SGHTA, CDR2 FQGNSA. There are 14 residues in the CDR3. V was clipped by 3 bases and J by 3 bases; unmatched bases: 5.

This chain's CDR3 is CASSVRGGSTDTQYF. The CDR3 coding sequence is TGTGCCAGCAGCGTTCGAGGGGGTAGCACAGATACGCAGTATTTT. This chain connects TRBV11-2 to TRBJ2-3; a weak D match, TRBD1 (6 bases). Trimming left V 5 bases short and J 0 bases short, with 12 bases between. The V gene's germline CDR1 is SGHAT and CDR2 FQNNGV. There are 15 residues in the CDR3.

The chain links TRBV6-5 to TRBJ2-7; weak D call: TRBD1 (5 bases). The V gene's germline CDR1 is MNHEY and CDR2 SVGAGI. CDR3 length: 12 amino acids. CDR3 loop: CSNQDTAYEQYF. In DNA, the CDR3 is TGTTCCAACCAGGACACGGCCTACGAGCAGTACTTC.

The V and J genes are TRBV25-1 and TRBJ1-2; TRBD1 aligns across 8 bases. CDR1 and CDR2 from the germline V gene are MGHDK and SYGVNS. V lost 6 bases to trimming and J lost 3 bases; unmatched junction nucleotides: 3. CDR3 length equals 13 residues. This CDR3 is CASRTGGDYGYTF. Here the CDR3 DNA reads TGTGCCAGCAGAACAGGGGGAGACTATGGCTACACCTTC.

This clone was seen only a few times. The chain carries TRBV5-8 and TRBJ1-5; TRBD1 matches at 7 bases. Germline values: CDR1 SGHTS, CDR2 YDEGEE. The CDR3 consists of 15 residues. J was trimmed by 5 bases and V by 4 bases; bases with no gene match: 9. The CDR3 bases are TGTGCCAGCAGCAGATCAAGACAGGGCCATCAGCCCCAGCATTTT. Residues: CASSRSRQGHQPQHF.

The chain combines TRBV6-5 with TRBJ1-3; TRBD1 aligns across 9 bases. This CDR3 has 15 residues. The J segment lost 0 bases and the V segment lost 5 bases, leaving 2 bases of the junction unmatched. The germline gives CDR1 MNHEY, CDR2 SVGAGI. Here the CDR3 DNA reads TGTGCCAGCAGTAGACAGGGGGACTCTGGAAACACCATATATTTT. As protein: CASSRQGDSGNTIYF.